This T cell receptor beta chain derives from a study of regulatory T cells in long-lasting Graves disease (dated by TCRdb to 2020 to 2022). With respect to the entire study: Antithyroid drugs had been taken for less than 3 months by newly diagnosed Graves' disease patients. This study used TCR sequencing and RNA sequencing of peripheral blood to compare persistent Graves' disease patients against newly diagnosed Graves' disease patients. The study was conducted in China and was registered as a clinical trial. A total of about 35 samples underwent TCR sequencing, from about 13 patients with persistent Graves' disease and approximately 20 patients with newly diagnosed Graves' disease. Results and caveats for the whole study, not just this receptor: The small sample size was acknowledged by the authors as a limitation that may reduce accuracy. Peripheral blood alone was examined, since thyroid tissue, which constituted the primary lesion, could not be accessed. Persistent Graves' disease patients showed lower TCR Shannon entropy and fewer highly expanded clones than newly diagnosed patients, suggesting clonal expansion. Only the TCR beta chain was sequenced and analyzed. Patients with persistent disease shared more public clonotypes (about 2,900) than newly diagnosed patients did (966).

This clonotype was observed many times. The target of this receptor is not known. No quality values exist for individual bases; no much larger clone is one base distant. The meaning of the sample's time point label: newly diagnosed GD, antithyroid drugs for less than 3 months. For both TCR sequencing and RNA sequencing, RNA was extracted from PBMCs using TRIzol. Graves' disease was diagnosed according to American Thyroid Association guidelines. Recruitment of patients was carried out at an endocrinology department in Xi'an, China. Each patient gave around 9.2 milliliters of peripheral blood, collected in an EDTA anticoagulant tube. Ficoll Paque Plus density gradient separation was used to isolate PBMCs, and no further T cell sorting was performed. An Agilent 2100 Bioanalyzer and agarose gel were used to check RNA quality, while a NanoDrop 2000 measured RNA concentration. The library relied on multiplex PCR. The sequencer listed for this sample is Illumina HiSeq 4000. To build TCR beta libraries, CDR3 regions were amplified by Arm-PCR using iRepertoire HTBI primers. Gel purification was performed on PCR products prior to sequencing. In the paper's pipeline: Gene usage analysis of CDR3 amino acid clonotypes relied on the 60 or so TRBV and about 15 TRBJ segments identified across samples. Filtered high-quality paired reads were merged into contigs using COPE and FqMerger. BLAST was used to align contigs to IMGT TRBV, TRBD and TRBJ reference genes, and CDR3 was defined according to IMGT. Highly expanded clones were defined as clonotypes with a frequency above 0.1%. Shannon entropy was used to measure repertoire diversity, and the Gini coefficient was used to measure V-J evenness. Public clonotypes were defined as clonotypes shared by more than one individual. TCRdb reprocessing: public reads trimmed at Q25 with fastp, clones called with MiXCR, in-frame beta chains kept. Every entry covers one CDR3 protein and lists the most common genes and DNA from its rows. The V and J calls here are based on TCRdb, not the publication. The sample includes approximately 460,000 distinct CDR3 sequences, with about 15% observed a single time. Clones ranked in the top ten supply approximately 12% of the sample.

The same data also contributed to another study, on T cells in Graves' hyperthyroidism and ophthalmopathy. As that second paper reports: Graves' hyperthyroidism was defined as stable when no progression to ophthalmopathy occurred over 18 months of follow-up. Hyperthyroidism patients were aged 18 to 65 years and newly diagnosed, with disease duration of less than 2 months. Any patient with an uncontrolled infection, another autoimmune disease, pregnancy or lactation was excluded. Clinical symptoms, serum thyroxine and TRAb, thyroid ultrasound, and orbital computed tomography formed the basis for the diagnoses. The TCR CDR3 was subjected to a first round of RT-PCR using the HTBI primer set and the Qiagen OneStep RT-PCR kit. Most expanded thyroid clonotypes (frequency above 0.001) were also detected in blood, a finding suggesting that blood repertoires may reflect thyroid immune responses. In cross-validation, a model built on a 13 V-J signature told ophthalmopathy apart from stable hyperthyroidism with just under 90% sensitivity and approximately 81% specificity, and in testing the same model reached 80%/75%. During validation, the model predicted progression to ophthalmopathy a median of around 7 months ahead of onset, with almost 71% sensitivity and 72% to 80% specificity. To identify TCR V-J signatures that set the groups apart, the researchers used a discovery cohort of 100 or so patients, made up of around 40 with Graves' ophthalmopathy and 57 with stable Graves' hyperthyroidism. An independent validation cohort of around 19 hyperthyroidism patients and 17 patients who later progressed to ophthalmopathy tested prospective prediction of ophthalmopathy. The roughly 100 discovery patients were randomly divided into training and test sets at a 7:3 ratio. Thyroid tissue and blood T-cell repertoires from about 6 Graves' hyperthyroidism patients were also compared in the study. After blood sampling, hyperthyroidism patients were treated with methimazole at a starting dose of 30 mg daily, and ophthalmopathy patients were treated with high-dose intravenous methylprednisolone. Libraries were constructed in a second round of multiplex PCR, after which size selection and purification were performed. Sequencing of the libraries was done on an Illumina HiSeq2000 using paired-end 100 bp reads. SOAPnuke was used to process the raw data, removing reads that contained adapters or uncalled bases, had a mean Phred below 15, or lacked an exact match to the constant primer or identifier. COPE v1.2.5 was used to merge the high-quality paired reads, and each unique nucleotide sequence was defined as a clonotype. MiTCR v1.1 was used to align the clonotypes against IMGT TRBV, TRBD and TRBJ reference segments. The analysis was restricted to V-J combinations with a frequency above 0.0001, which together covered approximately 99% of the repertoires. The TCS score was defined as the ratio of F50 (clonal expansion) to E x V (chaos), calculated using BLOSUM62-based TCRdist between CDR3 peptides within each V-J. Welch's t-statistics and random forest reduced around 550 V-J features to roughly 13, which were used in a naive Bayes classifier (R e1071). No statistical method was used to set the sample size in advance, and investigators knew the group allocation. According to the paper, TCR Vbeta CDR3 sequencing was carried out on over 130 peripheral blood samples, which came from 40 to 45 ophthalmopathy, roughly 75 hyperthyroidism and roughly 17 progressor patients.

Sequenced here: peripheral blood mononuclear cells (PBMCs), sampled at new diagnosis, from a patient treated with antithyroid drugs. The sequence was collected from a woman aged 30 to 39 with Graves disease. Donor details come from another sample of the same person, matched by shared clones.

The CDR3 has the sequence CASSYSTGGEQYF. The nucleotide sequence is TGTGCCAGCAGTTACTCGACCGGGGGCGAGCAGTACTTC. Recombination joined TRBV6-5 with TRBJ2-7; TRBD2 is perhaps the D gene, given 6 matching bases. The germline V gene encodes CDR1 MNHEY and CDR2 SVGAGI. Between the V and J ends, shortened by 0 bases and 6 bases respectively, the junction contains 9 bases. From its cysteine to its phenylalanine, the CDR3 spans 13 amino acids. Only the CDR3 DNA is retained, 39 bases long and in frame from the first base.